The rows below give T cell receptor beta chains drawn from one sample of a study of CD8 T cells in ankylosing spondylitis. TCRdb ran MiXCR on the 5' RACE reads and lists one entry per CDR3 protein. The sample lists about 36,000 distinct CDR3 sequences, approximately 5.9% occurring once. Source material: blood, either unsorted or a sorted T cell fraction (not recorded which). The receptors originated from a male donor with ankylosing spondylitis or in good health (not recorded which). Both conserved end residues are part of each CDR3. D genes are given only for firm matches. Clone size is given for some rows only: seen once, a few or many times, or a class if the clone is expanded.

>TRBJ1-2|14|TRBV29-1|NA|many
TGCAGCGTTGAAGGGTTGGGCAGGCGCTATGGCTACACCTTC
CSVEGLGRRYGYTF
>TRBJ2-3|17|TRBV4-3|TRBD1|many
TGCGCCAGCAGCCAAGATACGGACAGGGGATCGAGAGATACGCAGTATTTT
CASSQDTDRGSRDTQYF
>TRBJ2-1|16|TRBV4-3|TRBD1|many
TGCGCCAGCAGCCCACCCAGGGGACAGGGTGAGGCTGAGCAGTTCTTC
CASSPPRGQGEAEQFF
>TRBJ2-2|18|TRBV3-1|NA|many
TGTGCCAGCAGCCAAGTTTATGTGGGGGTTTCGGCGACCGGGGAGCTGTTTTTT
CASSQVYVGVSATGELFF
>TRBJ2-2|16|TRBV7-3|NA|many
TGTGCCAGCAGTTTTTCTGGGAATAGAAACACCGGGGAGCTGTTTTTT
CASSFSGNRNTGELFF
>TRBJ2-1|17|TRBV19|TRBD2|many
TGTGCCAGTACGGGGCTAGCGGGGCCTGGGTGGGGCAATGAGCAGTTCTTC
CASTGLAGPGWGNEQFF
>TRBJ2-5|13|TRBV15|NA|many
TGTGCCACCAGCAGAGATTTTAGAGAGACCCAGTACTTC
CATSRDFRETQYF
>TRBJ1-2|12|TRBV30|NA|many
TGTGCCTGGAGTGTTGCAGGGATCGGCTACACCTTC
CAWSVAGIGYTF
>TRBJ2-5|16|TRBV5-5|NA|many
TGTGCCAGCAGCCTCCGGGACGTACGTCGTGGGGAGACCCAGTACTTC
CASSLRDVRRGETQYF
>TRBJ1-5|14|TRBV5-1|NA|many
TGCGCCAGCAGCTTGGTGGGGGAAGGGCAGCCCCAGCATTTT
CASSLVGEGQPQHF
>TRBJ1-1|14|TRBV3-1|NA|many
TGTGCCAGCAGCCGGATTTATGAGGGCGCTGAAGCTTTCTTT
CASSRIYEGAEAFF
>TRBJ2-7|15|TRBV20-1|TRBD2|many
TGCAGTGCTAGTGCCGGGACTAGCGGCTTTTACGAGCAGTACTTC
CSASAGTSGFYEQYF
>TRBJ2-7|14|TRBV7-3|TRBD2|once
TGTGCCAGCAGCTTAGGCACCGGGGGGAGCGAGCAGTACTTC
CASSLGTGGSEQYF
>TRBJ2-5|16|TRBV6-1|NA|many
TGTGCCAGCACTAAGGGGGTCACCCACGGCCAAGAGACCCAGTACTTC
CASTKGVTHGQETQYF
>TRBJ2-1|16|TRBV4-2|NA|many
TGTGCCAGCAGCCCCGGGGTTAGTGGTTTTTACAATGAGCAGTTCTTC
CASSPGVSGFYNEQFF
>TRBJ2-3|12|TRBV7-2|NA|many
TGTGCCAGCACCGACGGCACAGATACGCAGTATTTT
CASTDGTDTQYF
>TRBJ1-2|17|TRBV12-2|NA|many
TGTGCAAGTCGCTCGAGGGGAGGGACAGGAACTAACTATGGCTACACCTTC
CASRSRGGTGTNYGYTF
>TRBJ1-1|15|TRBV25-1|NA|many
TGTGCCAGCAGTGACGACAGAGCCTTGAACACTGAAGCTTTCTTT
CASSDDRALNTEAFF
>TRBJ1-2|13|TRBV29-1|NA|many
TGCAGCGCCGCGACTGGGGGCGACTATGGCTACACCTTC
CSAATGGDYGYTF
>TRBJ2-6|21|TRBV7-2|NA|many
TGTGCCAGCAGCTTAGCGCTCCCAGCTTCAGCCCTACCCTCTGGGGCCAACGTCCTGACTTTC
CASSLALPASALPSGANVLTF
>TRBJ1-1|16|TRBV5-1|NA|many
TGCGCCAGCAGCTTGGGCCTATTAGAGGTGAACACTGAAGCTTTCTTT
CASSLGLLEVNTEAFF
>TRBJ1-3|12|TRBV2|NA|many
TGTGCCAGCAGGAGAACAGGTTACACCATATATTTT
CASRRTGYTIYF
>TRBJ2-2|16|TRBV28|TRBD2|many
TGTGCCAGCAGATCACTAGCGAGGGACAACACCGGGGAGCTGTTTTTT
CASRSLARDNTGELFF
>TRBJ2-3|15|TRBV7-9|TRBD2|many
TGTGCCAGCAGCAAGACTAGCGGGAGGGGCGATACGCAGTATTTT
CASSKTSGRGDTQYF
>TRBJ2-4|15|TRBV20-1|NA|many
TGCAGTGCTAGAGAGGGAGGAGTAGCCAAAAACATTCAGTACTTC
CSAREGGVAKNIQYF
>TRBJ2-1|14|TRBV2|NA|many
TGTGCCAGCTCCCCCGTAGTAGGGGGAGGTGAGCAGTTCTTC
CASSPVVGGGEQFF
>TRBJ1-2|16|TRBV15|TRBD1|many
TGTGCCACCAGCAGAGGGGGGCTTGGACAGGCCGGGGGCTACACCTTC
CATSRGGLGQAGGYTF
>TRBJ2-2|13|TRBV5-1|NA|medium-sized
TGCGCCAGCAGTCCTCTTTTGTTGGGGGAGCTGTTTTTT
CASSPLLLGELFF
>TRBJ1-3|17|TRBV5-1|NA|many
TGCGCCAGCAGCTTGCAGGGGCCGGAGCTTTCTGGAAACACCATATATTTT
CASSLQGPELSGNTIYF
>TRBJ2-1|17|TRBV14|TRBD2|many
TGTGCCAGCAGCCAAGATCGCCGCGGGAGCCCCTACAATGAGCAGTTCTTC
CASSQDRRGSPYNEQFF
>TRBJ1-1|16|TRBV6-5|NA|NA
TGTGCCAGCAGTCCACCCGGGGGGCGGGCCAACACTGAAGCTTTCTTT
CASSPPGGRANTEAFF
>TRBJ1-1|16|TRBV7-9|TRBD1|many
TGTGCCAGCAGCACGATCCCGGGACAGGGTGACACTGAAGCTTTCTTT
CASSTIPGQGDTEAFF
>TRBJ2-7|13|TRBV20-1|NA|many
TGCAGTGCTCCTCCGAACGGACAGTACGAGCAGTACTTC
CSAPPNGQYEQYF
>TRBJ2-5|12|TRBV6-4|NA|many
TGTGCCAGCAGGTCCGTGGAGGAGACCCAGTACTTC
CASRSVEETQYF
>TRBJ2-3|19|TRBV21-1|NA|many
TGTGCCAGCAGCAAAATAGAAGAGGAACGTAATGGGAACACAGATACGCAGTATTTT
CASSKIEEERNGNTDTQYF
>TRBJ2-2|20|TRBV4-3|TRBD2|many
TGCGCCAGCAGCCAAGATCCTGGCCGGGGACTAGCGGGGGGGGCCGGGGAGCTGTTTTTT
CASSQDPGRGLAGGAGELFF
>TRBJ1-1|13|TRBV14|NA|many
TGTGCCAGCAGCCAGACAGTCGGCACTGAAGCTTTCTTT
CASSQTVGTEAFF
>TRBJ2-7|13|TRBV2|NA|many
TGTGCCAGCAGTGATGGGACTCCTTACGAGCAGTACTTC
CASSDGTPYEQYF
>TRBJ1-1|13|TRBV30|TRBD1|many
TGTGCCTGGGGACAGGGTATGAACACTGAAGCTTTCTTT
CAWGQGMNTEAFF
>TRBJ2-7|17|TRBV5-1|TRBD2|many
TGCGCCAGCAGCTTGGAGGCTAGCGGGAGTCGCTCCTACGAGCAGTACTTC
CASSLEASGSRSYEQYF